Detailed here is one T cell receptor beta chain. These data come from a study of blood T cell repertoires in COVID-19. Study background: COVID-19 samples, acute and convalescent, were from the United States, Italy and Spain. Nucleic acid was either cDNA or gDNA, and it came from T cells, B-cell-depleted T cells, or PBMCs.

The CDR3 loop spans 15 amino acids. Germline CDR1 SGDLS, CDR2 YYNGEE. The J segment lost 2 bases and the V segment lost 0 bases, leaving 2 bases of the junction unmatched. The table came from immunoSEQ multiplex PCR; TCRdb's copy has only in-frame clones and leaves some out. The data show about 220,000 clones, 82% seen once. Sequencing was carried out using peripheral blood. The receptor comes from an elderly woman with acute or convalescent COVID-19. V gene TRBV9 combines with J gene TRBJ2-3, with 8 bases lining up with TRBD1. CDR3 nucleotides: TGTGCCAGCAGCGTAGAGGACAGGGTCACAGATACGCAGTATTTT. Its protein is CASSVEDRVTDTQYF. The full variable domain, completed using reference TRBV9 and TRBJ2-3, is DSGVTQTPKHLITATGQRVTLRCSPRSGDLSVYWYQQSLDQGLQFLIQYYNGEERAKGNILERFSAQQFPDLHSELNLSSLELGDSALYFCASSVEDRVTDTQYFGPGTRLTVL.